These 31 T cell receptor beta chains share one sample of origin, sequenced in a study of CD8 T cells in Susac syndrome. RNA amounts of roughly 0.5 to 1 ug underwent reverse transcription with random hexamers. Each CDR3 protein is one row after TCRdb ran MiXCR on the immunoSEQ multiplex PCR reads. The sample yields some 190,000 distinct CDR3 sequences, around 96% seen once. The specimen was CD4+ T cells from PBMCs. Receptors were obtained from a human donor in good health.

The CDR3 DNA reads as TGTGCCAGCAGTTACTCCTCAACCGGGGGGACCAATGAGCAGTTCTTC. It is translated as CASSYSSTGGTNEQFF. The chain joins TRBV6-6 to TRBJ2-1; 7 bases fit TRBD2. The V gene's germline CDR1 is MNHNY and CDR2 SVGAGI (reference sequence). The length of the CDR3 is 16 residues. Trimming cost V 0 bases and J 6 bases; bases outside gene matches: 8.

The chain has TRBV20-1 and TRBJ2-1, with D perhaps TRBD1 (6 bases). The CDR3 has 14 residues. Trimming took off 3 bases at V and 6 bases at J, with 15 bases between the two ends. CDR1 is DFQATT and CDR2 is SNEGSKA in the germline V gene (reference sequence). Here the CDR3 DNA reads TGCAGTGCTAGGAGGACAGCTACTACCAATGAGCAGTTCTTC. The encoded protein is CSARRTATTNEQFF.

The J gene is TRBJ2-3, the V gene TRBV20-1, with 11 bases aligning to TRBD2. The CDR3 runs to 20 residues. J lost 0 bases, V lost 0 bases, and 14 bases had no gene match. Per the germline V gene, CDR1 is DFQATT and CDR2 is SNEGSKA (reference sequence). The CDR3 reads CSARDTHSGRVLVSTDTQYF. CDR3 coding DNA: TGCAGTGCTAGAGATACCCATAGCGGGAGGGTATTAGTTAGCACAGATACGCAGTATTTT.

This clonotype was recorded once. The chain has TRBV2 and TRBJ2-7; 10 bases map to TRBD1. CDR3 length: 15 residues. J was trimmed by 5 bases and V by 9 bases; bases with no gene match: 13. Per the germline V gene, CDR1 is SNHLY and CDR2 is FYNNEI. CDR3 loop: CASQPAGTGVDEQYF. CDR3 in DNA: TGTGCCAGTCAACCCGCCGGGACAGGGGTTGACGAGCAGTACTTC.

The chain has TRBV3-1 and TRBJ2-4; 9 bases agree with TRBD1. Germline V CDR1 and CDR2: LGHDT, YNNKEL (reference sequence). The CDR3 contains 14 residues. V lost 4 bases, J lost 6 bases, and 4 bases stayed unmatched. In nucleotides, the CDR3 is TGTGCCAGCAGCCCCCGGGACAGGGTAAACATTCAGTACTTC. Encoded protein: CASSPRDRVNIQYF.

The chain couples TRBV12-3 or TRBV12-4 to TRBJ1-2; D gene ambiguous. V lost 4 bases to trimming and J lost 2 bases, with 8 bases between them. The CDR3 runs to 13 residues. CDR3 region: CASSYGRNYGYTF. CDR3 DNA sequence: TGTGCCAGCAGTTACGGACGGAACTATGGCTACACCTTC.

This clonotype came up once. The chain carries TRBV29-1 and TRBJ2-6, with 11 positions matching TRBD2. The CDR3 covers 18 residues. Germline loops: CDR1 SQVTM, CDR2 ANQGSEA. J lost 1 base, V lost 4 bases, and 9 bases had no gene match. The CDR3, as DNA: TGCAGCGTTGCCCAAGGACTAGCGGGTCTTTCTGGGGCCAACGTCCTGACTTTC. Its translation is CSVAQGLAGLSGANVLTF.

This clonotype has a single count. V is TRBV7-9 and J is TRBJ1-2; D may be TRBD1 (5 bases). The germline V gene has CDR1 SEHNR and CDR2 FQNEAQ (reference sequence). The V end was cut by 4 bases, the J end by 5 bases, with 14 bases between. The CDR3 extends over 14 amino acids. The CDR3 spells CASSSTAGGYGYTF. As DNA, the CDR3 is TGTGCCAGCAGCTCGACAGCTGGGGGGTATGGCTACACCTTC.

The chain couples TRBV30 to TRBJ1-5; a possible D gene is TRBD1 (6 bases). This CDR3 is built from 13 residues. Germline V gene sequence: CDR1 GTSNPN, CDR2 SVGIG (reference sequence). Trimming cost V 1 base and J 3 bases, with 7 bases left between them. CDR3 region: CAWSDRANQPQHF. The DNA for the CDR3 is TGTGCCTGGAGTGACAGGGCCAATCAGCCCCAGCATTTT.

The V call is TRBV19, the J call TRBJ2-5; the D is unclear. Trimming stripped 3 bases from V and 3 bases from J, with 5 bases between. This CDR3 is 12 amino acids long. Per the germline V gene, CDR1 is LNHDA and CDR2 is SQIVND (reference sequence). CDR3 region: CASSMPEETQYF. The DNA of the CDR3 is TGTGCCAGTAGTATGCCGGAAGAGACCCAGTACTTC.

The rearrangement links TRBV20-1 to TRBJ2-3; maybe TRBD2 (6 bases). Germline values: CDR1 DFQATT, CDR2 SNEGSKA (reference sequence). V was trimmed by 4 bases and J by 0 bases, leaving 20 bases between them. The CDR3 extends over 17 amino acids. In nucleotides, the CDR3 is TGCAGTGCTAACCCCCGAAGCGGGTTATCTAGCACAGATACGCAGTATTTT. It specifies CSANPRSGLSSTDTQYF.

The gene calls are TRBV20-1 and TRBJ1-2; D is ambiguous. V shed 2 bases and J shed 6 bases, with 16 bases lying between them. In germline, CDR1 is DFQATT, CDR2 SNEGSKA (reference sequence). This CDR3 is 14 amino acids long. Written as DNA, the CDR3 is TGCAGTGCTAGATCTCTTTTTAGCTCGGATGGCTACACCTTC. It translates to CSARSLFSSDGYTF.

This clonotype appeared a single time. J is TRBJ2-1 and V is TRBV12-3 or TRBV12-4, with 9 nucleotides matching TRBD2. J lost 5 bases, V lost 3 bases, and 5 bases had no gene match. The CDR3 covers 15 residues. CDR3 amino acids: CASSFSGSRDNEQFF. In nucleotides, the CDR3 is TGTGCCAGCAGTTTTAGCGGGAGTCGTGACAATGAGCAGTTCTTC.

V usage is TRBV19 and J usage is TRBJ2-2; a weak D match, TRBD2 (5 bases). V was cut by 5 bases and J by 6 bases, with 13 bases left in between. Germline loops: CDR1 LNHDA, CDR2 SQIVND (reference sequence). The length of the CDR3 is 14 residues. CDR3 loop: CASSVSGSAGELFF. DNA of the CDR3: TGTGCCAGTAGTGTCAGTGGTAGCGCCGGGGAGCTGTTTTTT.

This clonotype has just one count. The rearrangement uses TRBV6-2 or TRBV6-3 and TRBJ2-1; TRBD2 aligns across 14 bases. The length of the CDR3 is 16 residues. The V segment lost 2 bases and the J segment 5 bases; nucleotides outside the gene matches: 2. The germline V gene encodes CDR1 MNHEY and CDR2 SVGEGT. CDR3 amino acids: CASSYMTSGRDNEQFF. The CDR3 DNA follows: TGTGCCAGCAGTTACATGACTAGCGGGAGGGACAATGAGCAGTTCTTC.

The table lists this clonotype with a count of one. The V call is TRBV28, the J call TRBJ2-5, with D uncertain. The CDR3 sequence is 13 residues long. The V and J ends lost 3 bases and 1 base respectively, with 6 bases between them. Germline CDR1 reads MDHEN; CDR2 reads SYDVKM. CDR3 nucleotide sequence: TGTGCCAGCAGTTTGGACGGCCAAGAGACCCAGTACTTC. Its translation: CASSLDGQETQYF.

In nucleotides, the CDR3 is TGCGCCAGCAGCTCCCGTGATGGCGGGGCCTTGGGCAATGAGCAGTTCTTC. Translating it yields CASSSRDGGALGNEQFF. The chain links TRBV5-1 to TRBJ2-1; possibly TRBD2 for D (6 bases). This CDR3 has 17 residues. V dropped 3 bases and J dropped 6 bases, with 22 bases sitting between them. The germline V gene has CDR1 SGHRS and CDR2 YFSETQ.

This chain connects TRBV9 to TRBJ2-3; D ambiguous. The CDR3 contains 15 residues. Looked up from germline, CDR1 is SGDLS and CDR2 is YYNGEE. The V end was cut by 0 bases, the J end by 0 bases, with 8 bases between. The CDR3 loop is CASSVVERSTDTQYF. CDR3 DNA: TGTGCCAGCAGCGTAGTAGAGAGAAGCACAGATACGCAGTATTTT. The complete variable domain, with remaining parts taken from reference TRBV9 and TRBJ2-3, reads DSGVTQTPKHLITATGQRVTLRCSPRSGDLSVYWYQQSLDQGLQFLIQYYNGEERAKGNILERFSAQQFPDLHSELNLSSLELGDSALYFCASSVVERSTDTQYFGPGTRLTVL.

In its sample, this clonotype was seen once. The rearrangement joins TRBV20-1 to TRBJ2-1; perhaps TRBD1 as D (5 bases). The germline gives CDR1 DFQATT, CDR2 SNEGSKA (reference sequence). Trimming stripped 1 base from V and 2 bases from J, with 9 bases between. CDR3 length equals 14 residues. CDR3 nucleotide sequence: TGCAGTGCTAGAGCTGACAGAACCTACAATGAGCAGTTCTTC. Its translation is CSARADRTYNEQFF.

This clonotype appeared a single time. V gene TRBV5-1 combines with J gene TRBJ2-3, with 7 bases matching TRBD1. The germline V gene has CDR1 SGHRS and CDR2 YFSETQ. The CDR3 contains 15 residues. After removal of 3 bases from V and 0 bases from J, the junction contained 4 bases not matched to a gene. The CDR3 sequence: CASSSQGLSTDTQYF. The CDR3 nucleotides read TGCGCCAGCAGCTCACAGGGGTTGAGCACAGATACGCAGTATTTT.

The V gene is TRBV30, the J gene TRBJ1-5; D uncertain. V lost 0 bases to trimming and J lost 3 bases, with 9 bases between them. CDR1 and CDR2 from the germline V gene are GTSNPN and SVGIG (reference sequence). The CDR3 is made up of 14 amino acids. The CDR3 loop is CAWSVRGLNQPQHF. The CDR3 bases are TGTGCCTGGAGTGTACGAGGGCTCAATCAGCCCCAGCATTTT. The full variable domain, its missing parts supplied by reference TRBV30 and TRBJ1-5, is SQTIHQWPATLVQPVGSPLSLECTVEGTSNPNLYWYRQAAGRGLQLLFYSVGIGQISSEVPQNLSASRPQDRQFILSSKKLLLSDSGFYLCAWSVRGLNQPQHFGDGTRLSIL.

The CDR3 DNA reads TGCAGCGTTCCTCGGCGGTCGAACACTGAAGCTTTCTTT. Translation gives CSVPRRSNTEAFF. The genes are TRBV29-1 and TRBJ1-1; D gene uncertain. This CDR3 has 13 amino acids. V was shortened by 5 bases and J by 1 base, with 11 bases between the two germline ends. Germline CDR1 is SQVTM and CDR2 is ANQGSEA.

The rearrangement uses TRBV27 and TRBJ1-5, with D tentatively TRBD1 (6 bases). The CDR3 runs 14 residues. Germline V lookup: CDR1 MNHEY, CDR2 SMNVEV (reference sequence). V was cut by 10 bases and J by 1 base, with 14 bases left in between. The CDR3 DNA sequence: TGTGCCACCCAGGGGTGGGGAAGCAATCAGCCCCAGCATTTT. Its translation: CATQGWGSNQPQHF.

The V call is TRBV6-6, the J call TRBJ2-7; 8 bases map to TRBD1. J gave up 3 bases and V 5 bases, and 6 bases lay outside the gene matches. The CDR3 is 14 amino acids. The V gene's germline CDR1 is MNHNY and CDR2 SVGAGI (reference sequence). This CDR3 is CASSPTGVYYEQYF. The CDR3 DNA is TGTGCCAGCAGTCCGACAGGGGTCTACTACGAGCAGTACTTC.

The rearrangement joins TRBV20-1 to TRBJ1-1; D gene unclear. V was cut by 1 base and J by 1 base, with 13 bases left in between. This CDR3 comprises 15 residues. Germline V gene sequence: CDR1 DFQATT, CDR2 SNEGSKA (reference sequence). The CDR3 sequence is CSARGRGEPNTEAFF. CDR3 DNA: TGCAGTGCTAGAGGTCGCGGGGAACCGAACACTGAAGCTTTCTTT.

V gene TRBV2 combines with J gene TRBJ2-3; the D is unclear. The germline V gene has CDR1 SNHLY and CDR2 FYNNEI. The V end was cut by 8 bases, the J end by 1 base, with 13 bases between. The CDR3 is 14 amino acids. The CDR3 region is CASLYTARTDTQYF. The CDR3 region has the DNA TGTGCCAGCCTTTATACAGCCCGCACAGATACGCAGTATTTT.

The CDR3 DNA sequence: TGTGCCACCAGCAGAGATCCCCCCGGGAGGGCCTCAGAGACCCAGTACTTC. Encoded protein: CATSRDPPGRASETQYF. The rearrangement uses TRBV15 and TRBJ2-5, with 8 positions matching TRBD2. The CDR3 has 17 amino acids. Germline trimming cut 0 bases from V and 4 bases from J; bases unmatched to any gene: 10. CDR1 LNHNV and CDR2 YYDKDF come from the germline V gene (reference sequence). Combining the CDR3 with reference TRBV15 and TRBJ2-5 gives the whole variable domain DAMVIQNPRYQVTQFGKPVTLSCSQTLNHNVMYWYQQKSSQAPKLLFHYYDKDFNNEADTPDNFQSRRPNTSFCFLDIRSPGLGDTAMYLCATSRDPPGRASETQYFGPGTRLLVL.

V usage is TRBV12-3 or TRBV12-4 and J usage is TRBJ1-1; D may be TRBD1 (5 bases). Trimming pared 2 bases from V and 7 bases from J, leaving 11 bases between. The length of the CDR3 is 13 residues. CDR3: CASSLRAQVEAFF. The CDR3 region has the DNA TGTGCCAGCAGTTTAAGGGCACAGGTTGAAGCTTTCTTT.

The CDR3: CAWSPGTLWEQYF. The CDR3 bases are TGTGCCTGGAGTCCCGGGACTCTCTGGGAGCAGTACTTC. The J gene is TRBJ2-7, the V gene TRBV30; maybe TRBD2 (6 bases). The germline V and J ends were trimmed by 2 bases and 7 bases, with 15 bases remaining between them. There are 13 residues in the CDR3. Looked up from germline, CDR1 is GTSNPN and CDR2 is SVGIG (reference sequence).

In its sample, this clonotype was seen once. This chain connects TRBV20-1 to TRBJ2-5, with a weak D call TRBD2 (6 bases). With 5 bases removed from V and 1 base from J, the gap between germline ends came to 11 bases. The length of the CDR3 is 13 residues. The germline gives CDR1 DFQATT, CDR2 SNEGSKA (reference sequence). The chain's CDR3 is CSAGGTAQETQYF. CDR3 sequence (DNA): TGCAGTGCTGGAGGGACCGCCCAAGAGACCCAGTACTTC.

The chain links TRBV20-1 to TRBJ1-1; unclear D gene. In germline, CDR1 is DFQATT, CDR2 SNEGSKA (reference sequence). The CDR3 contains 9 residues. V was pared by 3 bases and J by 5 bases, with 1 base between. CDR3 nucleotides: TGCAGTGCTAGTACTGAAGCTTTCTTT. Encoded protein: CSASTEAFF.